This entry lists 22 T cell receptor beta chains sequenced from one sample in a study of T cells after yellow fever vaccination. TCRdb re-called the 5' RACE reads with MiXCR, one entry per CDR3 protein. The sample records roughly 520,000 distinct CDR3 sequences, roughly a fifth being singletons. The sample in question was PBMCs, obtained less than 25 days after the first yellow fever vaccination. The origin of the receptors is a man between 18 and 35 years old who received the YFV17D yellow fever vaccine.

This rearrangement joins TRBV6-5 to TRBJ2-5; 11 bases match TRBD2. The CDR3 is 18 residues long. The V segment lost 2 bases and the J segment 4 bases; nucleotides outside the gene matches: 12. CDR1 MNHEY and CDR2 SVGAGI come from the germline V gene. CDR3 loop: CASSYPFGLAGGSETQYF. Written as DNA, the CDR3 is TGTGCCAGCAGTTACCCTTTCGGGCTAGCGGGGGGATCAGAGACCCAGTACTTC.

This clonotype has ten or more counts. The chain uses TRBV29-1 and TRBJ1-1; 10 nucleotides match TRBD1. Looked up from germline, CDR1 is SQVTM and CDR2 is ANQGSEA. The V gene end was trimmed by 4 bases and the J gene end by 5 bases; junction bases not matched to a gene: 7. The CDR3 contains 14 residues. CDR3 bases: TGCAGCGTTGTCGACAGGGGGCAAGGAACTGAAGCTTTCTTT. Residues: CSVVDRGQGTEAFF. The entire variable domain, with the rest obtained from reference TRBV29-1 and TRBJ1-1, is as follows: SAVISQKPSRDICQRGTSLTIQCQVDSQVTMMFWYRQQPGQSLTLIATANQGSEATYESGFVIDKFPISRPNLTFSTLTVSNMSPEDSSIYLCSVVDRGQGTEAFFGQGTRLTVV.

This clonotype occurred a few times. This rearrangement joins TRBV20-1 to TRBJ2-1; unclear D gene. CDR3 length equals 13 residues. Germline loops: CDR1 DFQATT, CDR2 SNEGSKA (reference sequence). V was trimmed by 5 bases and J by 10 bases, leaving 18 bases between them. The CDR3 nucleotides read TGCAGTGCTCCCGTTAGCTTCGCAAGAGAGCAGTTCTTC. This translates into CSAPVSFAREQFF.

The table lists this clonotype with many counts. The chain uses TRBV6-5 and TRBJ1-6; 8 bases fit TRBD1. CDR1 and CDR2 from the germline V gene are MNHEY and SVGAGI. This CDR3 spans 14 amino acids. V was pared by 2 bases and J by 10 bases, with 4 bases of the junction left unmatched. The CDR3 here is CASSYAQGVSPLHF. The CDR3 nucleotides are TGTGCCAGCAGTTACGCACAGGGGGTCTCACCCCTCCACTTT.

The J gene is TRBJ2-5, the V gene TRBV7-2, with D perhaps given as TRBD1 or TRBD2 (5 bases each). V shed 2 bases and J shed 2 bases, with 6 bases lying between them. Germline V gene data show CDR1 as SGHTA and CDR2 as FQGNSA. This CDR3 spans 13 amino acids. Here the CDR3 DNA reads TGTGCCAGCAGCTTATGGGGGCAAGAGACCCAGTACTTC. Translation gives CASSLWGQETQYF.

The V call is TRBV7-2, the J call TRBJ2-1, with D perhaps matching TRBD2 (7 bases). The CDR3 covers 16 residues. Germline CDR1 is SGHTA and CDR2 is FQGNSA. V was trimmed by 8 bases and J by 9 bases, leaving 26 bases between them. The CDR3 spells CASRSRVYGGASEQFF. The CDR3 nucleotides read TGTGCCAGCCGGTCCCGTGTCTATGGGGGGGCCAGTGAGCAGTTCTTC. Variable domain in full (rest from reference TRBV7-2 and TRBJ2-1): GAGVSQSPSNKVTEKGKDVELRCDPISGHTALYWYRQSLGQGLEFLIYFQGNSAPDKSGLPSDRFSAERTGGSVSTLTIQRTQQEDSAVYLCASRSRVYGGASEQFFGPGTRLTVL.

This chain links TRBV20-1 with TRBJ2-1; 12 nucleotides agree with TRBD2. The CDR3 runs to 17 residues. V lost 0 bases to trimming and J lost 7 bases; unmatched junction nucleotides: 10. Germline CDR1 DFQATT, CDR2 SNEGSKA (reference sequence). The CDR3 spells CSAREPKLAGGFNEQFF. In DNA form, the CDR3 reads TGCAGTGCTAGAGAACCCAAACTAGCGGGGGGTTTTAATGAGCAGTTCTTC.

Many counts were recorded for this clonotype. This chain connects TRBV29-1 to TRBJ1-3; no firm D call. Germline V lookup: CDR1 SQVTM, CDR2 ANQGSEA. CDR3 length equals 13 residues. V lost 4 bases and J lost 0, with 7 bases in between. Here the CDR3 DNA reads TGCAGCGTTGCACAGAGCTCTGGAAACACCATATATTTT. It specifies CSVAQSSGNTIYF.

This clonotype showed up just a few times. The V gene is TRBV6-1, the J gene TRBJ2-7, with unresolved D. The CDR3 runs 14 residues. The germline gives CDR1 MNHNS, CDR2 SASEGT. V was cut by 4 bases and J by 4 bases, with 14 bases left in between. The DNA for the CDR3 is TGTGCCAGCAGTGGTCAACCCGGGCCATACGAGCAGTACGTC. Protein product: CASSGQPGPYEQYV.

This clonotype was found a few times. This rearrangement joins TRBV5-1 to TRBJ1-2, with unresolved D. Trimming removed 0 bases from V and 8 bases from J, with 8 bases in between. The CDR3 is made up of 12 amino acids. CDR1 SGHRS and CDR2 YFSETQ come from the germline V gene. In DNA, the CDR3 is TGCGCCAGCAGCTTGGGAGCTATCGGCTACACCTTC. This encodes CASSLGAIGYTF.

This clonotype was recorded a few times. This chain joins TRBV15 and TRBJ2-3, with D possibly TRBD1 on 6 matching bases. The germline V gene encodes CDR1 LNHNV and CDR2 YYDKDF (reference sequence). The ends were cut back, 1 base at V and 4 bases at J, with 12 bases in the middle. CDR3 size: 15 residues. CDR3 coding DNA: TGTGCCACCAGCAGAGCACAGGGCTTGGCAGATACGCAGTATTTT. This encodes CATSRAQGLADTQYF.

This clonotype came up a few times. This chain uses TRBV5-1 with TRBJ2-7; D tentatively fits TRBD1 or TRBD2 (5 bases each). Trimming removed 0 bases from V and 2 bases from J, with 15 bases in between. Germline V CDR1 and CDR2: SGHRS, YFSETQ. The CDR3 is 16 residues long. CDR3 amino acids: CASSLERGRLTYEQYF. DNA for the CDR3: TGCGCCAGCAGCTTGGAAAGGGGACGGTTGACCTACGAGCAGTACTTC.

This clonotype was seen once. The chain carries TRBV6-4 and TRBJ1-3; D remains ambiguous. Between the trimmed V and J ends, which lost 6 bases and 0 bases, there was a span of 12 bases. Germline CDR1 and CDR2: MRHNA and SNTAGT. The CDR3 length is 15 residues. The CDR3: CASSEYGDSGNTIYF. For the CDR3, the DNA is TGTGCCAGCAGCGAGTATGGGGACTCTGGAAACACCATATATTTT.

This clonotype was recorded a few times. This chain links TRBV29-1 with TRBJ1-5, with TRBD1 identical over 7 bases. The germline V gene has CDR1 SQVTM and CDR2 ANQGSEA. The ends lost 6 bases at V and 5 bases at J; junction bases unmatched: 7. The CDR3 runs to 13 residues. The CDR3 DNA reads as TGCAGCGTCAGGGGCAGGGGGGATCAGCCCCAGCATTTT. Translating it yields CSVRGRGDQPQHF.

Only a few counts were recorded for this clonotype. V gene TRBV7-9 combines with J gene TRBJ2-7; D assignment may be TRBD1 or TRBD2 (5 bases each). CDR3 length: 14 residues. The germline V gene encodes CDR1 SEHNR and CDR2 FQNEAQ (reference sequence). V lost 1 base and J lost 3, with 10 bases in between. This CDR3 reads CASSLGQRGYEQYF. DNA for the CDR3: TGTGCCAGCAGCTTAGGCCAGAGGGGCTACGAGCAGTACTTC.

V gene TRBV29-1 combines with J gene TRBJ2-3; 10 bases align to TRBD1. Germline V gene sequence: CDR1 SQVTM, CDR2 ANQGSEA. This CDR3 has 14 amino acids. V shed 4 bases, J shed 5 bases, and the junction held 6 bases outside the gene matches. CDR3 in amino acids: CSVGWDRGRDTQYF. Here the CDR3 DNA reads TGCAGCGTTGGATGGGACAGGGGACGAGATACGCAGTATTTT.

This clonotype was observed a handful of times. In DNA form, the CDR3 reads TGTGCCAGCTCTGCCCCTGGCGGGGTCTTCGGGTTAGTTAATCAGCCCCAGCATTTT. Translation gives CASSAPGGVFGLVNQPQHF. V and J are TRBV11-2 and TRBJ1-5, with unresolved D. The CDR3 covers 19 residues. The germline V gene encodes CDR1 SGHAT and CDR2 FQNNGV. Trimming pared 8 bases from V and 4 bases from J, leaving 30 bases between.

There are a few counts of this clonotype. The CDR3 here is CASSFDQRGIDEQFF. CDR3 in DNA: TGTGCCAGCAGCTTTGACCAGCGGGGGATCGATGAGCAGTTCTTC. The genes are TRBV5-6 and TRBJ2-1; 8 bases line up with TRBD2. Germline V gene data show CDR1 as SGHDT and CDR2 as YYEEEE. CDR3 length equals 15 residues. V lost 2 bases and J lost 8; bases outside the gene matches: 9.

V gene TRBV7-8 combines with J gene TRBJ2-1; 8 bases are shared with TRBD1. Germline CDR1 SGHVS, CDR2 FQNEAQ. The J segment lost 15 bases and the V segment lost 5 bases, leaving 9 bases of the junction unmatched. The CDR3 sequence is 12 residues long. The CDR3 reads CASSLRTGNPFF. The CDR3, as DNA: TGTGCCAGCAGCCTGCGGACAGGGAATCCGTTCTTC.

The CDR3 protein is CSANRGPTDTQYF. The CDR3 DNA sequence: TGCAGTGCTAACCGGGGCCCCACAGATACGCAGTATTTT. V is TRBV20-1 and J is TRBJ2-3; tentatively, D is TRBD1 or TRBD2 (5 bases each). The CDR3 totals 13 residues. Trimming took 4 bases from V and 2 from J, leaving 10 bases between them. Germline V gives CDR1 DFQATT, CDR2 SNEGSKA (reference sequence).

V is TRBV20-1 and J is TRBJ2-5; D ambiguous. Trimming removed 1 base from V and 1 base from J, with 4 bases in between. The germline gives CDR1 DFQATT, CDR2 SNEGSKA (reference sequence). This CDR3 region has 12 residues. As DNA, the CDR3 is TGCAGTGCTAGAGCCAGCCAAGAGACCCAGTACTTC. Translation gives CSARASQETQYF.

Remarks on this clonotype: A much larger clone lies a single base off, so this may be a read error. The chain is built from TRBV9 and TRBJ1-2; no reliable D call. V was pared by 1 base and J by 4 bases, with 5 bases between. This CDR3 is built from 12 residues. The germline V gene encodes CDR1 SGDLS and CDR2 YYNGEE. CDR3 bases: TGTGCCAGCAGCGTAAACAGCTATGGCTACACCTTC. Its translation is CASSVNSYGYTF. Full variable domain (missing parts from reference TRBV9 and TRBJ1-2): DSGVTQTPKHLITATGQRVTLRCSPRSGDLSVYWYQQSLDQGLQFLIQYYNGEERAKGNILERFSAQQFPDLHSELNLSSLELGDSALYFCASSVNSYGYTFGSGTRLTVV.